This T cell receptor (beta chain) was captured by sequencing in a study of cytomegalovirus exposure and HLA in healthy donors. Samples came from healthy bone marrow donors. These donors counted as nominally healthy when sampled, but unrecorded immune exposures were likely. The PCR used 60 Vbeta and 13 Jbeta primers. Method: immunoSEQ multiplex PCR; TCRdb's copy keeps in-frame clones and lacks some. The table lists about 180,000 clones, 77% of them singletons. Trimming left V 2 bases short and J 2 bases short, with 10 bases between. CDR1 GTSNPN and CDR2 SVGIG come from the germline V gene (reference sequence). The CDR3 contains 15 residues. Points from the study as a whole: Later, TCR association rates were found to vary by HLA locus, highest for DRB1 and lowest for HLA-C. For most TCR sequences rarity was the rule, although some public TCRs occurred in many donors.

To note about this clone: Antigen specificity is unknown.

The sequenced sample was PBMCs. This clonotype was sampled from a man aged 18 to 29 in good health and CMV-seronegative. This chain uses TRBV30 with TRBJ1-6, with D tentatively TRBD1 (6 bases). CDR3 coding DNA: TGTGCCTGGAGTCTGGGGGCCACCTATAATTCACCCCTCCACTTT. Encoded protein: CAWSLGATYNSPLHF.